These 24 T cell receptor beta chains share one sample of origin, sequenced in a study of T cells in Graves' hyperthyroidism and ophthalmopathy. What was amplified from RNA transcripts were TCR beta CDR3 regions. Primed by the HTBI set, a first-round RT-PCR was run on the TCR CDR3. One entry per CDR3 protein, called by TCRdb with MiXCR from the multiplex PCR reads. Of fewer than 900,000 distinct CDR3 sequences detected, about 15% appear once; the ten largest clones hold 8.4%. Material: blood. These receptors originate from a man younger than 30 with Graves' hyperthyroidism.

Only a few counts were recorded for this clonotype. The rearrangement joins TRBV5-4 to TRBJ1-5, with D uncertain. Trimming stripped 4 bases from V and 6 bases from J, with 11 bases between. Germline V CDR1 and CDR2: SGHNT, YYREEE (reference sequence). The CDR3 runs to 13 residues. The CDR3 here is CASSADPGQPQHF. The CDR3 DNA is TGTGCCAGCAGCGCAGACCCGGGTCAGCCCCAGCATTTT.

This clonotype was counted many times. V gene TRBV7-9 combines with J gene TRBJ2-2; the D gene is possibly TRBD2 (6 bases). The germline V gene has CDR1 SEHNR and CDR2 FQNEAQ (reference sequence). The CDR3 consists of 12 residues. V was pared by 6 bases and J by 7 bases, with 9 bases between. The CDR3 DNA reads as TGTGCCAGCAGTATAGCGGTCGGGGAGCTGTTTTTT. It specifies CASSIAVGELFF.

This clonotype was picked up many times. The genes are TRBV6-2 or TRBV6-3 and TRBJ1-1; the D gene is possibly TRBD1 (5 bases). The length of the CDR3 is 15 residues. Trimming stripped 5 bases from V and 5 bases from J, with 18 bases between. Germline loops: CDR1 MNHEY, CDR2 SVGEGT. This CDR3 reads CASSPYGRGHTEAFF. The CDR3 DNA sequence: TGTGCCAGCAGTCCCTACGGACGGGGCCATACTGAAGCTTTCTTT.

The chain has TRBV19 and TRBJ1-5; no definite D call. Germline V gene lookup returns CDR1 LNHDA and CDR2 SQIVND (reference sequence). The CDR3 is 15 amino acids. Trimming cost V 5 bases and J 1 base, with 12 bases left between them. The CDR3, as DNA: TGTGCCAGTAGTTCCTCAGACCTGAGCAATCAGCCCCAGCATTTT. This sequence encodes CASSSSDLSNQPQHF.

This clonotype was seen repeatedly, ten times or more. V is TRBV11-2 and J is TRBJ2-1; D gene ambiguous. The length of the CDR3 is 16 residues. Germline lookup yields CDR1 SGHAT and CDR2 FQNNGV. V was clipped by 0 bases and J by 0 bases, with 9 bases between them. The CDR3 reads CASSLDWGSSYNEQFF. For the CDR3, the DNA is TGTGCCAGCAGCTTAGATTGGGGAAGCTCCTACAATGAGCAGTTCTTC.

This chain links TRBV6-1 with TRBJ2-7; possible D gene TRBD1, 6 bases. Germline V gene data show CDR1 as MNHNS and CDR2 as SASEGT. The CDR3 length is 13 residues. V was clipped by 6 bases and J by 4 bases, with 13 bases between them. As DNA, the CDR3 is TGTGCCAGCAGACCTTTGGGGGCGTACGAGCAGTACTTC. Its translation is CASRPLGAYEQYF.

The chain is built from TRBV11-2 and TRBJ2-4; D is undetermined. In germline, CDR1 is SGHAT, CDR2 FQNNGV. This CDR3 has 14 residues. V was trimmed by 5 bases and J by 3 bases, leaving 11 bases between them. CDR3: CASSPVVGKNIQYF. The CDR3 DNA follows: TGTGCCAGCAGCCCAGTGGTTGGCAAAAACATTCAGTACTTC.

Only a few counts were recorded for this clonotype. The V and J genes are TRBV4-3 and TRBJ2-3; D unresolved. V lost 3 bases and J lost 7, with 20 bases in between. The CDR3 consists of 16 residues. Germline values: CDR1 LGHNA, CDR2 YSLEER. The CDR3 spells CASSHLATTQANTQYF. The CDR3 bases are TGCGCCAGCAGCCATCTTGCGACCACCCAAGCGAATACGCAGTATTTT.

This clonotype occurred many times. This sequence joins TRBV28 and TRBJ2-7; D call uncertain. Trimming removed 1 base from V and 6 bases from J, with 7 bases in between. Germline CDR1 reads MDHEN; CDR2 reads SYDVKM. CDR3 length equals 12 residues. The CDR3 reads CASSLFSGEQYF. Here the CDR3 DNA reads TGTGCCAGCAGTTTATTCTCCGGCGAGCAGTACTTC.

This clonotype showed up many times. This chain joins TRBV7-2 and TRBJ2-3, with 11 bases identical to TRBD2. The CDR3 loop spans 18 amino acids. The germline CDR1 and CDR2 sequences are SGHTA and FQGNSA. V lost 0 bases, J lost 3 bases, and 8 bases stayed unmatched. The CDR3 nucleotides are TGTGCCAGCAGCTTAGCGGCGCTAGCGGGAGGTCTGACAGATACGCAGTATTTT. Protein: CASSLAALAGGLTDTQYF. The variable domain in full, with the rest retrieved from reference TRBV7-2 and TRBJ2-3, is GAGVSQSPSNKVTEKGKDVELRCDPISGHTALYWYRQSLGQGLEFLIYFQGNSAPDKSGLPSDRFSAERTGGSVSTLTIQRTQQEDSAVYLCASSLAALAGGLTDTQYFGPGTRLTVL.

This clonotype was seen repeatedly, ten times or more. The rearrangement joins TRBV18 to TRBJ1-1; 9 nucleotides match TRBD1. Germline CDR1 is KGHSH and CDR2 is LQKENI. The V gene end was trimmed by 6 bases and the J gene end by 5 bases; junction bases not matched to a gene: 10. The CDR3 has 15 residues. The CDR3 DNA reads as TGTGCCAGCTCCGTAGGACAGGGGCCGGGGACTGAAGCTTTCTTT. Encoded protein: CASSVGQGPGTEAFF. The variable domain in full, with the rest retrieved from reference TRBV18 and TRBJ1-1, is NAGVMQNPRHLVRRRGQEARLRCSPMKGHSHVYWYRQLPEEGLKFMVYLQKENIIDESGMPKERFSAEFPKEGPSILRIQQVVRGDSAAYFCASSVGQGPGTEAFFGQGTRLTVV.

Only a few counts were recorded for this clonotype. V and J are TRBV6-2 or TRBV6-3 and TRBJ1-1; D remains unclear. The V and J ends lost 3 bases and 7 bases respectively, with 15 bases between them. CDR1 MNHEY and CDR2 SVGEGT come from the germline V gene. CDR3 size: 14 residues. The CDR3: CASSYRRGSLEAFF. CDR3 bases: TGTGCCAGCAGTTATCGTCGTGGGAGCCTTGAAGCTTTCTTT.

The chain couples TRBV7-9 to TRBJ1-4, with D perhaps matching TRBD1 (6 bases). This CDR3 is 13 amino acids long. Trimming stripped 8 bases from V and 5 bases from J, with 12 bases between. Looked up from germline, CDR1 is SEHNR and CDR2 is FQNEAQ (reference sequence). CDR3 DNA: TGTGCCAGCGTCGGGGGCGGGAATGAAAAACTGTTTTTT. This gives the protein CASVGGGNEKLFF.

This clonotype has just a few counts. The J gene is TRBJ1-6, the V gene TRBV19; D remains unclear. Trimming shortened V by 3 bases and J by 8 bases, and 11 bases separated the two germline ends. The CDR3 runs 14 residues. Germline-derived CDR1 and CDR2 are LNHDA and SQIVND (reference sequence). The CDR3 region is CASSMDVTDSPLHF. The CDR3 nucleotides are TGTGCCAGTAGTATGGACGTGACGGATTCACCCCTCCACTTT.

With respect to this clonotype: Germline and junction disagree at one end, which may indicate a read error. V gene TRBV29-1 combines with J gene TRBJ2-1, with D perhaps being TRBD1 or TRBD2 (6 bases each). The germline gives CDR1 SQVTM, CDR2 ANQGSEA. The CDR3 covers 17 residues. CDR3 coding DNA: TGCAGCGTTGAAAGTGTAGGGGGGCGTTCACTCTACAATGGGCAGTTCTTC. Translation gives CSVESVGGRSLYNGQFF.

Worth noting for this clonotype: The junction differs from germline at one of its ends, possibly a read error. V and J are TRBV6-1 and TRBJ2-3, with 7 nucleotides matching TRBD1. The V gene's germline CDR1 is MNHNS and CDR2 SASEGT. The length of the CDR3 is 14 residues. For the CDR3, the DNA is TGTGCCAGCGGTGGGACAGCAGACACAGATGCGCAGTATTTT. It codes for CASGGTADTDAQYF.

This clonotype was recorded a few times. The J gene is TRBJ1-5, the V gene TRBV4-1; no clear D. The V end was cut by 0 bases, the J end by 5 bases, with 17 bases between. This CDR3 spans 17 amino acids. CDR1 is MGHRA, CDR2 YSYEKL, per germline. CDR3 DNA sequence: TGCGCCAGCAGCCAAGATCCGGGTCGGGGAGATTATCAGCCCCAGCATTTT. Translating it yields CASSQDPGRGDYQPQHF.

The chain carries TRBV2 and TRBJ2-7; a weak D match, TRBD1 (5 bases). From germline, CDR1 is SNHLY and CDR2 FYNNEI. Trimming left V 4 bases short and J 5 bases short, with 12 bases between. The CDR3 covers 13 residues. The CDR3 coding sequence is TGTGCCAGCAGTGCTGACAGTTTCAACGAGCAGTACTTC. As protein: CASSADSFNEQYF.

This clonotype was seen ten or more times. This chain's CDR3 is CASSQTRGNEQFF. The CDR3 DNA is TGTGCCAGCAGCCAGACTAGGGGGAATGAGCAGTTCTTC. The chain is built from TRBV7-7 and TRBJ2-1; tentatively, D is TRBD1 or TRBD2 (6 bases each). V was shortened by 5 bases and J by 7 bases, with 12 bases between the two germline ends. Germline CDR1 reads SSHAT; CDR2 reads FNYEAQ (reference sequence). This CDR3 is 13 amino acids long.

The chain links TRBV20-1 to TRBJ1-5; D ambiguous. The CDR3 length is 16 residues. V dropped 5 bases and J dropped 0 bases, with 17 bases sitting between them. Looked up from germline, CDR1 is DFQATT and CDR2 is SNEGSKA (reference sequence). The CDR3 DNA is TGCAGTGCTCGGTCGGTCGAGGGATTTAGCAATCAGCCCCAGCATTTT. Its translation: CSARSVEGFSNQPQHF.

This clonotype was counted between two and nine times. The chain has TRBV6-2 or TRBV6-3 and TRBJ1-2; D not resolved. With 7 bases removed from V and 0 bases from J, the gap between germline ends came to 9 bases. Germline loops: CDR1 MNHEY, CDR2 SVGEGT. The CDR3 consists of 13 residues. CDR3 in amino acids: CASNHPPNYGYTF. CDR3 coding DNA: TGTGCCAGCAACCACCCGCCTAACTATGGCTACACCTTC.

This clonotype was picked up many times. CDR3 DNA: TGTGCCACCAGCAGAGAGGGGGGACAACGATATGGCTACACCTTC. It encodes CATSREGGQRYGYTF. The chain employs TRBV15 and TRBJ1-2; D possibly corresponds to TRBD1 (6 bases). This CDR3 contains 15 residues. CDR1 and CDR2 (germline): LNHNV, YYDKDF (reference sequence). V lost 0 bases, J lost 5 bases, and 13 bases lay in between.

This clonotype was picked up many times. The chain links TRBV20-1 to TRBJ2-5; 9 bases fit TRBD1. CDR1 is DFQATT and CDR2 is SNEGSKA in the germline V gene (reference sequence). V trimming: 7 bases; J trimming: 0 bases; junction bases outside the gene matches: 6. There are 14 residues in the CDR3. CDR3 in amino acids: CSVPTGGNQETQYF. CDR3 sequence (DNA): TGCAGTGTCCCGACAGGGGGGAACCAAGAGACCCAGTACTTC.

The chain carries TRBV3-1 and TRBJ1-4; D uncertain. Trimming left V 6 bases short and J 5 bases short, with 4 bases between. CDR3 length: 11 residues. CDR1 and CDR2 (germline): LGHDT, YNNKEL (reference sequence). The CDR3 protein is CASRQNEKLFF. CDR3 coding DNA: TGTGCCAGCAGGCAGAATGAAAAACTGTTTTTT.